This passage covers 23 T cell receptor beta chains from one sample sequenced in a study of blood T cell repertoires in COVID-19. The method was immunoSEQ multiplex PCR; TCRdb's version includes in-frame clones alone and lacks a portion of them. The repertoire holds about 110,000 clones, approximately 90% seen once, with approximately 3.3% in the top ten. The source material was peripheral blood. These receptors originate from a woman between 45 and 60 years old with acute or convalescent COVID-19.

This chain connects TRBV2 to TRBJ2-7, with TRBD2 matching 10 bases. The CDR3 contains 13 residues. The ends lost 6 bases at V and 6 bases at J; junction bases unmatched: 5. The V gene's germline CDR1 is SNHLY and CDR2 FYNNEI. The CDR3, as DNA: TGTGCCAGCAGGAGCGGGAGGGCCGGCGAGCAGTACTTC. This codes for CASRSGRAGEQYF. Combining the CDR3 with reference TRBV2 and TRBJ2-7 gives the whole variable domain EPEVTQTPSHQVTQMGQEVILRCVPISNHLYFYWYRQILGQKVEFLVSFYNNEISEKSEIFDDQFSVERPDGSNFTLKIRSTKLEDSAMYFCASRSGRAGEQYFGPGTRLTVT.

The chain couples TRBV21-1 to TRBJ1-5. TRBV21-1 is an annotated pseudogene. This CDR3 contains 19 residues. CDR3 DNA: TGTGCCAGCAGCACCACCCTACCGCGCGTTTTAGCCCCCCATCAGCCCCAGCATTTT. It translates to CASSTTLPRVLAPHQPQHF.

CDR3 nucleotide sequence: TGTGCCAGCACTAGCGGGGCTTACTCCTACAATGAGCAGTTCTTC. Translation: CASTSGAYSYNEQFF. The chain recombines TRBV2 with TRBJ2-1, with 9 bases fitting TRBD2. CDR3 size: 15 residues. Trimming took 7 bases from V and 0 from J; bases not matched to a gene: 4. In germline, CDR1 is SNHLY, CDR2 FYNNEI. Based on the CDR3 plus reference TRBV2 and TRBJ2-1, the full variable domain is EPEVTQTPSHQVTQMGQEVILRCVPISNHLYFYWYRQILGQKVEFLVSFYNNEISEKSEIFDDQFSVERPDGSNFTLKIRSTKLEDSAMYFCASTSGAYSYNEQFFGPGTRLTVL.

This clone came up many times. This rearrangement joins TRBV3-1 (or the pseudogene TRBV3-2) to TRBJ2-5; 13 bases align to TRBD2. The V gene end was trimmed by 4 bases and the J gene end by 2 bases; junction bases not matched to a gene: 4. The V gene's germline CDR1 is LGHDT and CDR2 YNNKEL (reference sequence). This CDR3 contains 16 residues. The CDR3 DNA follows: TGTGCCAGCAGCCCCGGGACTAGCGGGGATCAAGAGACCCAGTACTTC. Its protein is CASSPGTSGDQETQYF.

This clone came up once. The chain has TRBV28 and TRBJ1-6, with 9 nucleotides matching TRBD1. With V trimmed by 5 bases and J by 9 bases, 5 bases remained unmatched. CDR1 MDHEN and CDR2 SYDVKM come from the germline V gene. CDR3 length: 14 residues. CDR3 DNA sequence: TGTGCCAGCAGTCTGGGACAGGGAAGTTCACCCCTCCACTTT. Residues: CASSLGQGSSPLHF.

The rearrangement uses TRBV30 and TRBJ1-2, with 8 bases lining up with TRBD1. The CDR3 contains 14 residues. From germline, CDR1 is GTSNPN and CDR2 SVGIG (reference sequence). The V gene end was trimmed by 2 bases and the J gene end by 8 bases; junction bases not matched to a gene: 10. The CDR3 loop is CAWSLLGQAGGYTF. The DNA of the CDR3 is TGTGCCTGGAGTCTTCTGGGACAGGCAGGCGGCTACACCTTC.

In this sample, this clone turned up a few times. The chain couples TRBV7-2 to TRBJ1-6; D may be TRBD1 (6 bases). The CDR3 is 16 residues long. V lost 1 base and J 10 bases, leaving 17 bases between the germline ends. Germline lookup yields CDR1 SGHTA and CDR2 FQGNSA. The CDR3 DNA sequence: TGTGCCAGCAGCTTAGGGTCCGCAGGGGTGGGATCACCCCTCCACTTT. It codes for CASSLGSAGVGSPLHF.

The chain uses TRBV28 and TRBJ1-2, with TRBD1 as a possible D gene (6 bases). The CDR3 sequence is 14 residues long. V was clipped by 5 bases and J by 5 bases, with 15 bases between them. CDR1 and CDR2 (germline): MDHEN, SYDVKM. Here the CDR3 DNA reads TGTGCCAGCAGTGGTGGGACACCCTGGTATGGCTACACCTTC. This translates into CASSGGTPWYGYTF.

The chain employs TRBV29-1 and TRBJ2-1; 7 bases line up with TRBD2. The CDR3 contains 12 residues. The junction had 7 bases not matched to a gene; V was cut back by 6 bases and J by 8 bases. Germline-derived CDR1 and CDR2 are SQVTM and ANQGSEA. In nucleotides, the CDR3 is TGCAGCGTGTGGGCCCGGGGGGATGAGCAGTTCTTC. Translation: CSVWARGDEQFF.

CDR3 nucleotide sequence: TGTGCCAGCAGCTTAGGATACAGCGGGAGCTCTAACATTCAGTACTTC. Its translation is CASSLGYSGSSNIQYF. The chain links TRBV5-6 to TRBJ2-4, with 8 positions matching TRBD2. CDR1 SGHDT and CDR2 YYEEEE come from the germline V gene. With 2 bases clipped from V and 7 bases from J, the junction kept 11 bases outside the gene matches. The CDR3 extends over 16 amino acids.

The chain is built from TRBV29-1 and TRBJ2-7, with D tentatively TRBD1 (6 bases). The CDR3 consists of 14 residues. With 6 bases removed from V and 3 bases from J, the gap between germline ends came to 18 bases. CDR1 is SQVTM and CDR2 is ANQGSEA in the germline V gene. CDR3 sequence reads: CSVFIQGSHYEQYF. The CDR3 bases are TGCAGCGTCTTTATACAGGGATCCCACTACGAGCAGTACTTC.

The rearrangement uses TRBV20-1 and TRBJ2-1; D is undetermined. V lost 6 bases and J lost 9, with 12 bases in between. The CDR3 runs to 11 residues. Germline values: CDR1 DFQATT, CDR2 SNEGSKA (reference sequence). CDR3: CSASTWSEQFF. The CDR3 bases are TGCAGTGCCTCAACGTGGAGTGAGCAGTTCTTC.

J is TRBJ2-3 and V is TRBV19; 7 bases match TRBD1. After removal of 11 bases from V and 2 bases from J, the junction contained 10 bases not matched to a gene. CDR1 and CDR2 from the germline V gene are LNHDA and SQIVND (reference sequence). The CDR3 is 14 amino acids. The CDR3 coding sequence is TGTGCCTCCACCAAGGGGGCCGTCACAGATACGCAGTATTTT. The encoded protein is CASTKGAVTDTQYF.

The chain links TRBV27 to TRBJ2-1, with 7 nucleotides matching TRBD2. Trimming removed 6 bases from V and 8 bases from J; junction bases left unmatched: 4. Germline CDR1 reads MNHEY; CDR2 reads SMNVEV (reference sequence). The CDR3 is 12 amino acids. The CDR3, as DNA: TGTGCCAGCAGGACTAGCACCTATGAGCAGTTCTTC. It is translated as CASRTSTYEQFF.

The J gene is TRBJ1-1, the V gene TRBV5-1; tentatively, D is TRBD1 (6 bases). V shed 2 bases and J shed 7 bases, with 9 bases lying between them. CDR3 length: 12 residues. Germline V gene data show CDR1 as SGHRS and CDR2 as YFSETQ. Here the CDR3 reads CASSFTGFEAFF. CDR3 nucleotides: TGCGCCAGCAGCTTCACAGGGTTTGAAGCTTTCTTT.

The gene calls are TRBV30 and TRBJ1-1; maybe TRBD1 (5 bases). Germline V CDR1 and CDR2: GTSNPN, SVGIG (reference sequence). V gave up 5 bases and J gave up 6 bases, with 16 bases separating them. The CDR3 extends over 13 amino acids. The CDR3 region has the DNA TGTGCCTGGGGGGCGGGGGTTCAATCTGAAGCTTTCTTT. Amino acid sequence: CAWGAGVQSEAFF.

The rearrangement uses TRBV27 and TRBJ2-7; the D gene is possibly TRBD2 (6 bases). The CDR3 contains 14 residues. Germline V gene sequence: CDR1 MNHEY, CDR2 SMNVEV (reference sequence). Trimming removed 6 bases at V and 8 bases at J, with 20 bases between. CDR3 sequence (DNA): TGTGCCAGCAGCATTAGCGGCACCCGTTTTCAGCAGTACTTC. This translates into CASSISGTRFQQYF.

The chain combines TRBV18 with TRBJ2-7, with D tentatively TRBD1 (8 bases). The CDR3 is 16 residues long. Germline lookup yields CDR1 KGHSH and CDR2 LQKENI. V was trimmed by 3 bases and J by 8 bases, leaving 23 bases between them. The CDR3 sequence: CASSPQGAGAVRKQYF. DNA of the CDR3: TGTGCCAGCTCACCCCAGGGGGCGGGAGCGGTCAGAAAGCAGTACTTC.

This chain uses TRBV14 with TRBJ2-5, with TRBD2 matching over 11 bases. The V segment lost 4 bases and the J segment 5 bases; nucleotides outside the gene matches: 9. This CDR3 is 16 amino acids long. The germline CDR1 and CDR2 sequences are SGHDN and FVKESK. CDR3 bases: TGTGCCAGCAGCCCCTGGCTAGCGGGAGGCGGGGAGACCCAGTACTTC. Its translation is CASSPWLAGGGETQYF.

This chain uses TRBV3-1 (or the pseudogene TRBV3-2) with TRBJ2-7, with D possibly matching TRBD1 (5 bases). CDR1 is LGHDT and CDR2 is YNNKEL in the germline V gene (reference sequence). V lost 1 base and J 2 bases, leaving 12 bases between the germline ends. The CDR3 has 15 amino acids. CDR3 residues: CASSQGGGEAYEQYF. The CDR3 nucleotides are TGTGCCAGCAGCCAAGGGGGCGGAGAGGCCTACGAGCAGTACTTC.

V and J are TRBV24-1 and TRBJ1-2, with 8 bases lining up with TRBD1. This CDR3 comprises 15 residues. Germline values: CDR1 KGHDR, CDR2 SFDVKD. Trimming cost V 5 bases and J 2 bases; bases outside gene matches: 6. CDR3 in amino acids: CATSGSGTGNYGYTF. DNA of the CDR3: TGTGCCACCAGTGGGTCCGGGACAGGAAACTATGGCTACACCTTC.

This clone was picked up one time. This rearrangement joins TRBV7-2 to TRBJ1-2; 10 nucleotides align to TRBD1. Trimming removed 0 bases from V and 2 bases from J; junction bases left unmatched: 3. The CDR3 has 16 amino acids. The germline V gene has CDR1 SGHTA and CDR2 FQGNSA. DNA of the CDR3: TGTGCCAGCAGCTTAGCGGGGGGACAGGGGAACTATGGCTACACCTTC. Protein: CASSLAGGQGNYGYTF.

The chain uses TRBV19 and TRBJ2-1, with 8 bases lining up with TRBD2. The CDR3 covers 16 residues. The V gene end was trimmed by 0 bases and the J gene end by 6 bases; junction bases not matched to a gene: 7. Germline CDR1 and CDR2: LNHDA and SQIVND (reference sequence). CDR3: CASSIEGAGGLNEQFF. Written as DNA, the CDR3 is TGTGCCAGTAGTATAGAGGGCGCGGGAGGCCTCAATGAGCAGTTCTTC.